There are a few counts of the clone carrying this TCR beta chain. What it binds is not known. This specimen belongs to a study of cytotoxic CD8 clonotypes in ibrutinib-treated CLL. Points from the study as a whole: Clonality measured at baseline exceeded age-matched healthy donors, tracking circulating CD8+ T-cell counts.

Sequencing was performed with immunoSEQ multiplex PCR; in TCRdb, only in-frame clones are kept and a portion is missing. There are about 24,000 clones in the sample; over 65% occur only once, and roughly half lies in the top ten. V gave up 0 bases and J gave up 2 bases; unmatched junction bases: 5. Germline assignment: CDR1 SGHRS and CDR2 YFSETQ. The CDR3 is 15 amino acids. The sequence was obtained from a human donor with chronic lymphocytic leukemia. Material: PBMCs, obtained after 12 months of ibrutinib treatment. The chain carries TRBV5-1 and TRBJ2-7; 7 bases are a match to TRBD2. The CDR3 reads CASSLVAGVTYEQYF. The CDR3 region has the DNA TGCGCCAGCAGCTTGGTTGCGGGGGTTACCTACGAGCAGTACTTC.